What follows describes a single T cell receptor (beta chain). These data belong to a study of blood T cell repertoires in COVID-19. About the research overall: Samples representing acute and convalescent COVID-19 were sourced from the United States, Italy and Spain. PBMCs, B-cell-depleted T cells, or T cells provided the cDNA or gDNA that made up the material.

The CDR3 is made up of 16 amino acids. The J segment lost 1 base and the V segment lost 6 bases, leaving 10 bases of the junction unmatched. Germline-derived CDR1 and CDR2 are SNHLY and FYNNEI. In the authors' methods: Scientists estimated how many nucleated cells there were by amplifying reference gene primers. Produced via immunoSEQ multiplex PCR; TCRdb's table is partial and in-frame only. That table furnishes V, J and clone size, whereas the DNA furnished D and trimming. The sample lists over 150,000 clones; roughly 80% were seen once. This clonotype was sampled from a woman older than 75 with acute or convalescent COVID-19. This chain joins TRBV2 and TRBJ1-1; 8 bases fit TRBD1. Sequencing was performed on peripheral blood. The CDR3 DNA follows: TGTGCCAGCAGCCTACAATCCGGGACAGGGAACACTGAAGCTTTCTTT. It translates to CASSLQSGTGNTEAFF. The variable domain in full, completed from reference TRBV2 and TRBJ1-1, reads EPEVTQTPSHQVTQMGQEVILRCVPISNHLYFYWYRQILGQKVEFLVSFYNNEISEKSEIFDDQFSVERPDGSNFTLKIRSTKLEDSAMYFCASSLQSGTGNTEAFFGQGTRLTVV.